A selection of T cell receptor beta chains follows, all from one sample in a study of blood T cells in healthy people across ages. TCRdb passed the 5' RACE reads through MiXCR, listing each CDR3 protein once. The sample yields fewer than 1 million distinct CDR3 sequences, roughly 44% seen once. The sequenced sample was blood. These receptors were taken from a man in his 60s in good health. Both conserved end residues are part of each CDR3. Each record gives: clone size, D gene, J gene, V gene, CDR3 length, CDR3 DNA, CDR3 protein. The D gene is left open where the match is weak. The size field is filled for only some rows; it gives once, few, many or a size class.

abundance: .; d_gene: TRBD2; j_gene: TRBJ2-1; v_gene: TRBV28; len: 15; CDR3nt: TGTGCCAGCAGTTTAGGAGCGGGAGGAGGGCGTGAGCAGTTCTTC; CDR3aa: CASSLGAGGGREQFF
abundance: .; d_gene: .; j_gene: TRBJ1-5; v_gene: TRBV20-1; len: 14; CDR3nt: TGCAGTGCCGTCGGCTCAGGGAGCGTTCAGCCCCAGCATTTT; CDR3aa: CSAVGSGSVQPQHF
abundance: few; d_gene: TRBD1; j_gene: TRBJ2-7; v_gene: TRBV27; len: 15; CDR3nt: TGTGCCAGCAGTTTATCCTCTACAGGGGGTTATGAGCAGTACTTC; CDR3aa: CASSLSSTGGYEQYF
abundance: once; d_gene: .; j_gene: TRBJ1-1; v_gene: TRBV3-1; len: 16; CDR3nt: TGTGCCAGCAGCCAAGACCCCTGGAGGGTGAACACTGAAGCTTTCTTT; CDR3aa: CASSQDPWRVNTEAFF
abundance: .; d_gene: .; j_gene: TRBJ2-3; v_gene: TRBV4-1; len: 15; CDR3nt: TGCGCCAGCAGTCGGGACCGAGCGGAAACAGATACGCAGTATTTT; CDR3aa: CASSRDRAETDTQYF
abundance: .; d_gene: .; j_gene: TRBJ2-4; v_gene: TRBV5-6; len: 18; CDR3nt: TGTGCCAGCAGCTTCGGTGGTATAGGCGGGGTAGCCAAAAACATTCAGTACTTC; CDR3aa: CASSFGGIGGVAKNIQYF
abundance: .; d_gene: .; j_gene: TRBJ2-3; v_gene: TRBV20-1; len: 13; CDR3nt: TGCAGTGCGCAGGGTGATCTGGCAGATACGCAGTATTTT; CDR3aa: CSAQGDLADTQYF
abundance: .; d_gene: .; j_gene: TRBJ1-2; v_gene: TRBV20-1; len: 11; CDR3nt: TGCAGTGCTAGCGACTATAGTGGCTACACCTTC; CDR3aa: CSASDYSGYTF
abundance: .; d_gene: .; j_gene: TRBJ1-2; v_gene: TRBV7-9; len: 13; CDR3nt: TGTGCCAGCAGCAACGATCAGGGCGAGGGCTACACCTTC; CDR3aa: CASSNDQGEGYTF
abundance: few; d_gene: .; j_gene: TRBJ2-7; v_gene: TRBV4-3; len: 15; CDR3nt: TGCGCCAGCAGCCAAGATGGGCGGGGCAACTACGAGCAGTACTTC; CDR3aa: CASSQDGRGNYEQYF
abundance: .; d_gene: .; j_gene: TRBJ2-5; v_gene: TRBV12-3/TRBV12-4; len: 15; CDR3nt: TGTGCCAGCAGCGGCCAGGGGTCCGGGGCTGGGGAGCAGTACTTC; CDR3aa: CASSGQGSGAGEQYF
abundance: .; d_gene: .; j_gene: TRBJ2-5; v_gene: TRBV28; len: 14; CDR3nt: TGTGCCAGCAGTAAAGGACAGTTCCAAGAGACCCAGTACTTC; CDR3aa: CASSKGQFQETQYF
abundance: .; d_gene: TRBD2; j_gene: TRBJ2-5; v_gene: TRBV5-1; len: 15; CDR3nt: TGCGCCAGCAGCAATAGCGGGGGAGGTCAAGAGACCCAGTACTTC; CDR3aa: CASSNSGGGQETQYF
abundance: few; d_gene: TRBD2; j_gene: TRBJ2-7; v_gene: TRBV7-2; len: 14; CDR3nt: TGTGCCAGCAGCTTGAGGGGAGGGCCCTACGAGCAGTACTTC; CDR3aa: CASSLRGGPYEQYF
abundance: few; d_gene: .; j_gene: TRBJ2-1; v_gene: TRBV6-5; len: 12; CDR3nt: TGTGCCAGCAGGGGGTCACTAGGAGAGCAGTTCTTC; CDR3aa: CASRGSLGEQFF
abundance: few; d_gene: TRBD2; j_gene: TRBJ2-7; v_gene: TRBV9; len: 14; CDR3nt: TGTGCCAGCAGCGGTCGAGCGGGATCCTACGAGCAGTACTTC; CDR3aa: CASSGRAGSYEQYF
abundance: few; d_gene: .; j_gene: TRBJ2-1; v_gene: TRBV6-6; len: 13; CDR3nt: TGCGCGGCCCGGGACGGCCTAAACAATGAGCAGTTCTTC; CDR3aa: CAARDGLNNEQFF
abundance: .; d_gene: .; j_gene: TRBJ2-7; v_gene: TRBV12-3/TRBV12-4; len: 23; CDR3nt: TGTGCCAGCAGTTTTCAAAGGAAGTACCACCCCCACGCCGAGGACAAGTTCTCCTACGAGCAGTACTTC; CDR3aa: CASSFQRKYHPHAEDKFSYEQYF
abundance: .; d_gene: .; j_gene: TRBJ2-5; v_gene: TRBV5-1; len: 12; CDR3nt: TGCGCCAGCAGCTCCACCCTAGAGACCCAGTACTTC; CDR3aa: CASSSTLETQYF
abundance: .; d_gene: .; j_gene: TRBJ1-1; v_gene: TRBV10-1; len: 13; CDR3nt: TGCGCCAGCAGACGGGACACCGGCACTGAAGCTTTCTTT; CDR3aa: CASRRDTGTEAFF
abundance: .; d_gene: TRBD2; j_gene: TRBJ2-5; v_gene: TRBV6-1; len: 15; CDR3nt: TGTGCCAGCAGTGAAGGGGTGGGAGGGACAGAGACCCAGTACTTC; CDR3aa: CASSEGVGGTETQYF
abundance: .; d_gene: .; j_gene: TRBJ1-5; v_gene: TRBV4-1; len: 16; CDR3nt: TGCGCCAGCAGCCAAGTCGGTATAAATAGCAATCAGCCCCAGCATTTT; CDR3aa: CASSQVGINSNQPQHF